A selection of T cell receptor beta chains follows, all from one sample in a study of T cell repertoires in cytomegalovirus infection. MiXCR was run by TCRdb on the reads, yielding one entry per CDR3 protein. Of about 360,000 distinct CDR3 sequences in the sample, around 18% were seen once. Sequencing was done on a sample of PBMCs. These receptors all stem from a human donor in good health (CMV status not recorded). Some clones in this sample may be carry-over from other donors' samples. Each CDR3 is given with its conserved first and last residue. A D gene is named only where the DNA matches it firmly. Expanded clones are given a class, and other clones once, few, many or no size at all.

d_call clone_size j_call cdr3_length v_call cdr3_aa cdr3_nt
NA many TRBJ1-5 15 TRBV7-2 CASSYGDRRSQPQHF TGTGCCAGCAGCTACGGAGACCGAAGGAGTCAGCCCCAGCATTTT
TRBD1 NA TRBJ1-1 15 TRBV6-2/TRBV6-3 CASTTGGIWSTEAFF TGTGCCAGCACAACAGGGGGAATATGGAGCACTGAAGCTTTCTTT
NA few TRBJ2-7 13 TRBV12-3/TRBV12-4 CASSPGPTLEQYF TGTGCCAGCAGTCCGGGACCGACCCTCGAGCAGTACTTC
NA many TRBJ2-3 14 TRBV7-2 CASSSRQPTDTQYF TGTGCCAGCAGCTCCCGACAGCCTACAGATACGCAGTATTTT
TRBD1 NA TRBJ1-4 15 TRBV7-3 CASSPDRGGNEKLFF TGTGCCAGCAGCCCCGACAGGGGGGGGAATGAAAAACTGTTTTTT
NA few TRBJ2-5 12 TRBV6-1 CASRTPGETQYF TGTGCCAGCAGGACACCTGGGGAGACCCAGTACTTC
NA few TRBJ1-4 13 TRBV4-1 CASRRTVFEKLFF TGCGCCAGCAGGAGGACAGTATTTGAAAAACTGTTTTTT
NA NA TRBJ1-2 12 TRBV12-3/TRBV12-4 CALRGPTYGYTF TGTGCCCTCAGAGGCCCCACCTATGGCTACACCTTC
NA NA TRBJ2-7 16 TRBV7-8 CASSLGGPGAGYEQYF TGTGCCAGCAGCTTAGGTGGTCCAGGGGCAGGCTACGAGCAGTACTTC
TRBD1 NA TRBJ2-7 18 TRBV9 CASSANPGQVLRGDEQYF TGTGCCAGCAGCGCGAACCCAGGACAGGTTCTCAGAGGTGACGAGCAGTACTTC
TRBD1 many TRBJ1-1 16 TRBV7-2 CASSLRGRRASTEAFF TGTGCCAGCAGCTTAAGGGGGCGAAGGGCGAGTACTGAAGCTTTCTTT
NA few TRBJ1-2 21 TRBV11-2 CASSLDNRVGAIEALNYGYTF TGTGCCAGCAGCTTAGATAACAGGGTCGGGGCTATAGAAGCTCTTAACTATGGCTACACCTTC
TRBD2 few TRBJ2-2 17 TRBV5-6 CASSLVLAGSYTGELFF TGTGCCAGCAGCTTGGTTTTAGCGGGGAGCTACACCGGGGAGCTGTTTTTT
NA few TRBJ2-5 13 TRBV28 CASSRTAKETQYF TGTGCCAGCAGTCGGACAGCCAAAGAGACCCAGTACTTC
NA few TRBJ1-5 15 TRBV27 CASSLLGRSNQPQHF TGTGCCAGCAGTTTATTGGGGAGAAGCAATCAGCCCCAGCATTTT
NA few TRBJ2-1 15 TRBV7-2 CASSLQGVEVNEQFF TGTGCCAGCAGCTTACAGGGAGTGGAGGTCAATGAGCAGTTCTTC
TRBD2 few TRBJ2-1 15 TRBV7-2 CASSLSSGTNNEQFF TGTGCCAGCAGCTTATCAAGCGGGACCAACAATGAGCAGTTCTTC
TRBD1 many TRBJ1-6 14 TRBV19 CASSGTGHNSPLHF TGTGCCAGTAGCGGGACAGGGCATAATTCACCCCTCCACTTT
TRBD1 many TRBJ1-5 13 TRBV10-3 CAIGDRERQPQHF TGTGCCATAGGTGACAGGGAGAGGCAGCCCCAGCATTTT
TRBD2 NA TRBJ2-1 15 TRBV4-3 CASSQDAGGKNEQFF TGCGCCAGCAGCCAAGACGCGGGGGGTAAAAATGAGCAGTTCTTC
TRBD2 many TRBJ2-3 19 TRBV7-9 CASSSTWGLAPEDTDTQYF TGTGCCAGCAGCTCGACGTGGGGACTAGCTCCCGAAGACACAGATACGCAGTATTTT
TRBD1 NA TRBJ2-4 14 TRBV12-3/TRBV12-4 CASRPTGGVNIQYF TGTGCCAGCAGGCCGACAGGGGGGGTAAACATTCAGTACTTC
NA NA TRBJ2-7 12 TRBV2 CASSVQSYEQYF TGTGCCAGCAGCGTCCAAAGTTACGAGCAGTACTTC
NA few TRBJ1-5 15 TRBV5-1 CASSEAGARNQPQHF TGCGCCAGCAGCGAGGCAGGGGCGCGCAATCAGCCCCAGCATTTT